A selection of T cell receptor beta chains follows, all from one sample in a study of persistence of HIV-infected CD4 T cells. Assay: immunoSEQ multiplex PCR; the TCRdb copy retains only in-frame clones and omits some. The sample includes roughly 34,000 clones, about 81% of them seen just once. These receptors' targets are unknown. Sequencing was performed on CD4+ T cells sorted from PBMCs after approximately 19-hour stimulation, taken from a patient who received antiretroviral therapy. The receptors were gathered from an adult woman with HIV who was CMV-seropositive. Both conserved end residues are part of each CDR3. A D gene is named only where the DNA matches it firmly. The size field is filled for only some rows; it gives once, few, many or a size class.

clone size: .
D gene: TRBD2
V gene: TRBV5-1
J gene: TRBJ2-3
CDR3 protein: CASSLRRTSGRTDTQYF
CDR3 DNA: TGCGCCAGCAGCTTGCGGAGAACTAGCGGGAGAACAGATACGCAGTATTTT

clone size: .
D gene: .
V gene: TRBV6-6
J gene: TRBJ2-7
CDR3 protein: CASSYSRGGWGNEQYF
CDR3 DNA: TGTGCCAGCAGTTACTCTCGTGGGGGCTGGGGAAACGAGCAGTACTTC

clone size: .
D gene: TRBD1
V gene: TRBV9
J gene: TRBJ1-2
CDR3 protein: CASSPRTGQDGYTF
CDR3 DNA: TGTGCCAGCAGCCCCAGGACAGGGCAAGATGGCTACACCTTC

clone size: .
D gene: TRBD2
V gene: TRBV13
J gene: TRBJ2-3
CDR3 protein: CASSLSGLAGVGISIDYSTDTQYF
CDR3 DNA: TGTGCCAGCAGCTTAAGCGGACTAGCGGGAGTGGGAATCTCCATTGATTATAGCACAGATACGCAGTATTTT

clone size: .
D gene: .
V gene: TRBV5-1
J gene: TRBJ1-6
CDR3 protein: CASSLEGPLDKGSPLHF
CDR3 DNA: TGCGCCAGCAGCTTGGAGGGACCGCTCGACAAGGGATCACCCCTCCACTTT

clone size: .
D gene: .
V gene: TRBV19
J gene: TRBJ2-2
CDR3 protein: CASSWGVRYGELFF
CDR3 DNA: TGTGCCAGTAGTTGGGGGGTCCGTTACGGGGAGCTGTTTTTT

clone size: .
D gene: .
V gene: TRBV19
J gene: TRBJ1-5
CDR3 protein: CASSSQGTNQPQHF
CDR3 DNA: TGTGCCAGTAGTTCGCAGGGGACCAATCAGCCCCAGCATTTT

clone size: .
D gene: TRBD2
V gene: TRBV5-1
J gene: TRBJ2-7
CDR3 protein: CASTPLAGGYEQYF
CDR3 DNA: TGCGCCAGCACCCCGCTAGCGGGAGGTTACGAGCAGTACTTC

clone size: few
D gene: .
V gene: TRBV12-3/TRBV12-4
J gene: TRBJ1-2
CDR3 protein: CASSLGDGYGYTF
CDR3 DNA: TGTGCCAGCAGTTTAGGGGACGGGTATGGCTACACCTTC

clone size: once
D gene: .
V gene: TRBV29-1
J gene: TRBJ2-1
CDR3 protein: CSVEEVRRGPNEQFF
CDR3 DNA: TGCAGCGTTGAAGAGGTTAGGAGGGGGCCCAATGAGCAGTTCTTC

clone size: once
D gene: TRBD2
V gene: TRBV6-4
J gene: TRBJ2-2
CDR3 protein: CASGRLAGSGELFF
CDR3 DNA: TGTGCCAGCGGAAGACTAGCCGGGTCCGGGGAGCTGTTTTTT

clone size: .
D gene: .
V gene: TRBV7-2
J gene: TRBJ1-2
CDR3 protein: CASSLIPEENYGYTF
CDR3 DNA: TGTGCCAGCAGCTTAATACCGGAGGAGAACTATGGCTACACCTTC

clone size: .
D gene: TRBD1
V gene: TRBV5-6
J gene: TRBJ1-3
CDR3 protein: CASSYIGTGRNTIYF
CDR3 DNA: TGTGCCAGCAGCTACATCGGGACAGGGCGAAACACCATATATTTT

clone size: .
D gene: .
V gene: TRBV7-3
J gene: TRBJ2-1
CDR3 protein: CASSLGAFNEQFF
CDR3 DNA: TGTGCCAGCAGCTTAGGGGCCTTCAATGAGCAGTTCTTC

clone size: .
D gene: .
V gene: TRBV3-1/TRBV3-2
J gene: TRBJ2-2
CDR3 protein: CATTRGGPNTGELFF
CDR3 DNA: TGTGCCACCACGCGGGGTGGCCCAAACACCGGGGAGCTGTTTTTT

clone size: .
D gene: .
V gene: TRBV30
J gene: TRBJ1-2
CDR3 protein: CAWSAGQSYGYTF
CDR3 DNA: TGTGCCTGGAGCGCCGGACAGAGCTATGGCTACACCTTC

clone size: .
D gene: .
V gene: TRBV15
J gene: TRBJ1-1
CDR3 protein: CATQINSYMNTEAFF
CDR3 DNA: TGTGCCACGCAAATTAACAGCTATATGAACACTGAAGCTTTCTTT

clone size: few
D gene: .
V gene: TRBV2
J gene: TRBJ1-1
CDR3 protein: CASSEEQGNTEAFF
CDR3 DNA: TGTGCCAGCAGTGAAGAACAGGGGAACACTGAAGCTTTCTTT

clone size: .
D gene: .
V gene: TRBV5-1
J gene: TRBJ1-1
CDR3 protein: CASSWLGEGNTEAFF
CDR3 DNA: TGCGCCAGCAGCTGGTTAGGGGAGGGGAACACTGAAGCTTTCTTT

clone size: .
D gene: .
V gene: TRBV18
J gene: TRBJ1-2
CDR3 protein: CASSPGGSNYGYTF
CDR3 DNA: TGTGCCAGCTCACCAGGGGGATCTAACTATGGCTACACCTTC

clone size: .
D gene: .
V gene: TRBV6-5
J gene: TRBJ2-3
CDR3 protein: CASSRLGGRDTQYF
CDR3 DNA: TGTGCCAGCAGCCGACTAGGAGGGAGGGATACGCAGTATTTT

clone size: .
D gene: .
V gene: TRBV2
J gene: TRBJ1-6
CDR3 protein: CASSKGSLGNSPLHF
CDR3 DNA: TGTGCCAGCAGTAAGGGAAGTCTTGGGAATTCACCCCTCCACTTT